This T cell receptor beta chain is drawn from a study of monozygotic twins with inflammatory bowel disease. General study results and limits: No distinction between different T cell subtypes was possible.

Germline CDR1 DFQATT, CDR2 SNEGSKA (reference sequence). The CDR3 extends over 14 amino acids. About this clonotype: Its antigen is not identified.

TCRdb reanalyzed the 5' RACE reads, giving one entry per CDR3 protein sequence and no DNA. This repertoire includes a few hundred thousand distinct CDR3 sequences. The sample taken for sequencing was blood. The chain links TRBV20-1 to TRBJ2-3; TCRdb reports TRBD2, a call that lacks DNA to check it against. The source of this sequence is a human donor with ulcerative colitis or Crohn's disease, or a healthy co-twin of an affected twin (not recorded which). The CDR3 loop is CSGTSGGHTDTQYF.